This T cell receptor (beta chain) was sequenced for a study of Graves' ophthalmopathy and Graves' hyperthyroidism (dated by TCRdb to 2017 to 2018). General notes on the study: Peripheral blood samples were taken at the time of initial diagnosis, before any treatment was given. The study used signatures of the TCR beta repertoire to tell Graves' ophthalmopathy apart from Graves' hyperthyroidism and to predict which patients would progress to ophthalmopathy. In a handful of hyperthyroidism patients, the T-cell repertoires found in thyroid tissue were compared with those found in blood. In total, approximately 130 blood samples were TCR-sequenced: roughly 45 ophthalmopathy, about 75 hyperthyroidism and roughly 17 hyperthyroidism-to-ophthalmopathy patients. To explore V-J signatures that distinguish ophthalmopathy from hyperthyroidism, a discovery set of about a hundred patients was enrolled, made up of 40 to 45 with ophthalmopathy and some 56 with stable hyperthyroidism. Once sampling was done, hyperthyroidism patients were given methimazole at a starting dose of 30 mg daily, while ophthalmopathy patients were given high-dose intravenous methylprednisolone. An independent validation cohort was composed of fewer than 20 hyperthyroidism patients and about 17 patients who later progressed from hyperthyroidism to ophthalmopathy.

What the study reported, not specific to this receptor: In cross-validation, the 13-signature model distinguished ophthalmopathy from stable hyperthyroidism with about 88% sensitivity and around 82% specificity, and in the test set the corresponding values were approximately 80% and 68%. Most expanded thyroid clonotypes with frequency above 0.001 were also detected in blood, suggesting blood repertoires may reflect the thyroid immune response. In validation, the model predicted ophthalmopathy progression with about 71% sensitivity and less than 80% specificity; 12 predicted patients were CT-confirmed with GO in a median of approximately six months. No statistical method was used to predetermine the sample size, and group allocation was not hidden from the investigators.

TCR beta CDR3 regions were amplified from RNA transcripts for repertoire sequencing. A first-round RT-PCR used HTBI primers with the Qiagen OneStep RT-PCR kit, followed by a second-round multiplex PCR, size selection and purification. Sequencing of the libraries was carried out on an Illumina HiSeq2000 in paired-end mode with 100 bp reads. Per the authors' processing: SOAPnuke was used for read processing, and reads with adapters, uncalled bases, a mean Phred below 15, or no exact constant-primer or identifier match were discarded. COPE v1.2.5 was used to merge high-quality paired reads. Each unique nucleotide sequence was defined as a clonotype, and clonotypes were aligned to IMGT TRB V, D and J references with MiTCR v1.1. The analysis was limited to V-J combinations with a frequency above 0.0001, which together covered 99.2% of the repertoires. A TCR clonal expansion and chaos score per V-J combination was defined as the ratio of F50 clonal expansion to chaos observed in the TCRdist matrix. Features were reduced by Welch's t-statistics and random forest to approximately 13 V-J combinations, which fed a naive Bayes classifier. The Morisita-Horn index was used to measure how similar the thyroid and blood repertoires were. The public reads were quality trimmed at Q25 with fastp and then assembled into clones with MiXCR by TCRdb, keeping productive beta chains. Rows with a matching CDR3 protein are joined into one entry that keeps the most common DNA and genes. TCRdb's processing, not the authors', yielded these V and J calls. The sample table lists under 350,000 distinct CDR3 sequences, 17% of them with a count of one. Together, the top ten hold roughly 12% of the sample.

In this sample, this clonotype turned up many times. Its antigen has not been determined. Base qualities were left out, and no much larger clone turns up one base away. V lost 4 bases and J lost 5 bases; the stretch between them is 8 bases long. Including cysteine and phenylalanine, the CDR3 has 12 amino acids. This entry keeps only the CDR3 DNA: 36 bases, framed from base 1. The germline V gene encodes CDR1 SNHLY and CDR2 FYNNEI. Ophthalmopathy patients were characterized by moderately to severely active disease, a Clinical Activity Score of at least 3, a NOSPECS grade of at least 4, and a disease duration under 3 months. Patients with other autoimmune diseases, uncontrolled infections, pregnancy or lactation were excluded. Clinical symptoms, serum thyroxine, TRAb, thyroid ultrasound and orbital computed tomography were used for diagnosis. PBMCs were isolated from about 10 ml of fresh peripheral blood by Ficoll-Paque density gradient centrifugation. Trizol reagent was used to extract the total RNA, and its quality was then checked on an Agilent 2100 Bioanalyzer.

The clonotype comes from an adult man with Graves' ophthalmopathy. Sequenced: peripheral blood. The rearrangement combines TRBV2 with TRBJ1-2; no D segment can be confidently identified. CDR3 loop: CASSGTDYGYTF. The DNA sequence follows: TGTGCCAGCAGTGGGACGGATTATGGCTACACCTTC.